Within the sample, the clone carrying this T cell receptor (beta chain) is medium-sized. V was shortened by 6 bases and J by 7 bases, with 10 bases between the two germline ends. The CDR3 spans 11 residues. CDR1 MNHNY and CDR2 SVGAGI come from the germline V gene (reference sequence). Each CDR3 protein is one row after TCRdb ran MiXCR on the PCR reads. Of around 2,900 distinct CDR3 sequences listed, over 8.5% are singletons. This entry belongs to a study of CXCR3 chemokines and chemotherapy response in bladder cancer. The material was obtained from a patient whose treatment included neoadjuvant chemotherapy. This sequence originates from a human donor with bladder cancer that responded to neoadjuvant chemotherapy. The V and J genes are TRBV6-6 and TRBJ2-7, with D uncertain. DNA for the CDR3: TGTGCCAGCAGGACCTTCGAAGAGCAGTACTTC. Its protein is CASRTFEEQYF.